This TCR beta chain is from a study of spatial heterogeneity in lung cancer. Study at large: More beta-chain than alpha-chain sequences were consistently detected. For the average unique TCR and UMI combination, more than 8.5 occurrences appeared in raw reads.

Sample share makes this clonotype medium-sized (0.01 to 0.1%). J gave up 5 bases and V 10 bases, and 4 bases lay outside the gene matches. The CDR3 extends over 12 amino acids. Germline V lookup: CDR1 MNHEY, CDR2 SVGAGI. Time point in this sample: sample taken at primary tumor resection. Without sorting, whole RNA was sequenced from tumor, nontumor lung or frozen PBMC. Untreated early-stage non-small cell lung cancer patients, fewer than 85 in total, were the donors. Every cDNA TCR molecule received its own unique molecular identifier. TCRdb analysed the 5' RACE reads with MiXCR anew, one entry per CDR3 protein. The sample comprises some 6,900 distinct CDR3 sequences, about 3.9% of which are singletons, and roughly 25% rests with the top ten.

Specimen: normal lung tissue next to the tumor, collected at surgery. The receptor was isolated from a female donor with early-stage non-small cell lung cancer. V gene TRBV6-5 combines with J gene TRBJ1-5; 8 bases match TRBD1. The CDR3 nucleotides read TGTGCCACCCAACAGGGGGATCAGCCCCAGCATTTT. Amino acids: CATQQGDQPQHF.